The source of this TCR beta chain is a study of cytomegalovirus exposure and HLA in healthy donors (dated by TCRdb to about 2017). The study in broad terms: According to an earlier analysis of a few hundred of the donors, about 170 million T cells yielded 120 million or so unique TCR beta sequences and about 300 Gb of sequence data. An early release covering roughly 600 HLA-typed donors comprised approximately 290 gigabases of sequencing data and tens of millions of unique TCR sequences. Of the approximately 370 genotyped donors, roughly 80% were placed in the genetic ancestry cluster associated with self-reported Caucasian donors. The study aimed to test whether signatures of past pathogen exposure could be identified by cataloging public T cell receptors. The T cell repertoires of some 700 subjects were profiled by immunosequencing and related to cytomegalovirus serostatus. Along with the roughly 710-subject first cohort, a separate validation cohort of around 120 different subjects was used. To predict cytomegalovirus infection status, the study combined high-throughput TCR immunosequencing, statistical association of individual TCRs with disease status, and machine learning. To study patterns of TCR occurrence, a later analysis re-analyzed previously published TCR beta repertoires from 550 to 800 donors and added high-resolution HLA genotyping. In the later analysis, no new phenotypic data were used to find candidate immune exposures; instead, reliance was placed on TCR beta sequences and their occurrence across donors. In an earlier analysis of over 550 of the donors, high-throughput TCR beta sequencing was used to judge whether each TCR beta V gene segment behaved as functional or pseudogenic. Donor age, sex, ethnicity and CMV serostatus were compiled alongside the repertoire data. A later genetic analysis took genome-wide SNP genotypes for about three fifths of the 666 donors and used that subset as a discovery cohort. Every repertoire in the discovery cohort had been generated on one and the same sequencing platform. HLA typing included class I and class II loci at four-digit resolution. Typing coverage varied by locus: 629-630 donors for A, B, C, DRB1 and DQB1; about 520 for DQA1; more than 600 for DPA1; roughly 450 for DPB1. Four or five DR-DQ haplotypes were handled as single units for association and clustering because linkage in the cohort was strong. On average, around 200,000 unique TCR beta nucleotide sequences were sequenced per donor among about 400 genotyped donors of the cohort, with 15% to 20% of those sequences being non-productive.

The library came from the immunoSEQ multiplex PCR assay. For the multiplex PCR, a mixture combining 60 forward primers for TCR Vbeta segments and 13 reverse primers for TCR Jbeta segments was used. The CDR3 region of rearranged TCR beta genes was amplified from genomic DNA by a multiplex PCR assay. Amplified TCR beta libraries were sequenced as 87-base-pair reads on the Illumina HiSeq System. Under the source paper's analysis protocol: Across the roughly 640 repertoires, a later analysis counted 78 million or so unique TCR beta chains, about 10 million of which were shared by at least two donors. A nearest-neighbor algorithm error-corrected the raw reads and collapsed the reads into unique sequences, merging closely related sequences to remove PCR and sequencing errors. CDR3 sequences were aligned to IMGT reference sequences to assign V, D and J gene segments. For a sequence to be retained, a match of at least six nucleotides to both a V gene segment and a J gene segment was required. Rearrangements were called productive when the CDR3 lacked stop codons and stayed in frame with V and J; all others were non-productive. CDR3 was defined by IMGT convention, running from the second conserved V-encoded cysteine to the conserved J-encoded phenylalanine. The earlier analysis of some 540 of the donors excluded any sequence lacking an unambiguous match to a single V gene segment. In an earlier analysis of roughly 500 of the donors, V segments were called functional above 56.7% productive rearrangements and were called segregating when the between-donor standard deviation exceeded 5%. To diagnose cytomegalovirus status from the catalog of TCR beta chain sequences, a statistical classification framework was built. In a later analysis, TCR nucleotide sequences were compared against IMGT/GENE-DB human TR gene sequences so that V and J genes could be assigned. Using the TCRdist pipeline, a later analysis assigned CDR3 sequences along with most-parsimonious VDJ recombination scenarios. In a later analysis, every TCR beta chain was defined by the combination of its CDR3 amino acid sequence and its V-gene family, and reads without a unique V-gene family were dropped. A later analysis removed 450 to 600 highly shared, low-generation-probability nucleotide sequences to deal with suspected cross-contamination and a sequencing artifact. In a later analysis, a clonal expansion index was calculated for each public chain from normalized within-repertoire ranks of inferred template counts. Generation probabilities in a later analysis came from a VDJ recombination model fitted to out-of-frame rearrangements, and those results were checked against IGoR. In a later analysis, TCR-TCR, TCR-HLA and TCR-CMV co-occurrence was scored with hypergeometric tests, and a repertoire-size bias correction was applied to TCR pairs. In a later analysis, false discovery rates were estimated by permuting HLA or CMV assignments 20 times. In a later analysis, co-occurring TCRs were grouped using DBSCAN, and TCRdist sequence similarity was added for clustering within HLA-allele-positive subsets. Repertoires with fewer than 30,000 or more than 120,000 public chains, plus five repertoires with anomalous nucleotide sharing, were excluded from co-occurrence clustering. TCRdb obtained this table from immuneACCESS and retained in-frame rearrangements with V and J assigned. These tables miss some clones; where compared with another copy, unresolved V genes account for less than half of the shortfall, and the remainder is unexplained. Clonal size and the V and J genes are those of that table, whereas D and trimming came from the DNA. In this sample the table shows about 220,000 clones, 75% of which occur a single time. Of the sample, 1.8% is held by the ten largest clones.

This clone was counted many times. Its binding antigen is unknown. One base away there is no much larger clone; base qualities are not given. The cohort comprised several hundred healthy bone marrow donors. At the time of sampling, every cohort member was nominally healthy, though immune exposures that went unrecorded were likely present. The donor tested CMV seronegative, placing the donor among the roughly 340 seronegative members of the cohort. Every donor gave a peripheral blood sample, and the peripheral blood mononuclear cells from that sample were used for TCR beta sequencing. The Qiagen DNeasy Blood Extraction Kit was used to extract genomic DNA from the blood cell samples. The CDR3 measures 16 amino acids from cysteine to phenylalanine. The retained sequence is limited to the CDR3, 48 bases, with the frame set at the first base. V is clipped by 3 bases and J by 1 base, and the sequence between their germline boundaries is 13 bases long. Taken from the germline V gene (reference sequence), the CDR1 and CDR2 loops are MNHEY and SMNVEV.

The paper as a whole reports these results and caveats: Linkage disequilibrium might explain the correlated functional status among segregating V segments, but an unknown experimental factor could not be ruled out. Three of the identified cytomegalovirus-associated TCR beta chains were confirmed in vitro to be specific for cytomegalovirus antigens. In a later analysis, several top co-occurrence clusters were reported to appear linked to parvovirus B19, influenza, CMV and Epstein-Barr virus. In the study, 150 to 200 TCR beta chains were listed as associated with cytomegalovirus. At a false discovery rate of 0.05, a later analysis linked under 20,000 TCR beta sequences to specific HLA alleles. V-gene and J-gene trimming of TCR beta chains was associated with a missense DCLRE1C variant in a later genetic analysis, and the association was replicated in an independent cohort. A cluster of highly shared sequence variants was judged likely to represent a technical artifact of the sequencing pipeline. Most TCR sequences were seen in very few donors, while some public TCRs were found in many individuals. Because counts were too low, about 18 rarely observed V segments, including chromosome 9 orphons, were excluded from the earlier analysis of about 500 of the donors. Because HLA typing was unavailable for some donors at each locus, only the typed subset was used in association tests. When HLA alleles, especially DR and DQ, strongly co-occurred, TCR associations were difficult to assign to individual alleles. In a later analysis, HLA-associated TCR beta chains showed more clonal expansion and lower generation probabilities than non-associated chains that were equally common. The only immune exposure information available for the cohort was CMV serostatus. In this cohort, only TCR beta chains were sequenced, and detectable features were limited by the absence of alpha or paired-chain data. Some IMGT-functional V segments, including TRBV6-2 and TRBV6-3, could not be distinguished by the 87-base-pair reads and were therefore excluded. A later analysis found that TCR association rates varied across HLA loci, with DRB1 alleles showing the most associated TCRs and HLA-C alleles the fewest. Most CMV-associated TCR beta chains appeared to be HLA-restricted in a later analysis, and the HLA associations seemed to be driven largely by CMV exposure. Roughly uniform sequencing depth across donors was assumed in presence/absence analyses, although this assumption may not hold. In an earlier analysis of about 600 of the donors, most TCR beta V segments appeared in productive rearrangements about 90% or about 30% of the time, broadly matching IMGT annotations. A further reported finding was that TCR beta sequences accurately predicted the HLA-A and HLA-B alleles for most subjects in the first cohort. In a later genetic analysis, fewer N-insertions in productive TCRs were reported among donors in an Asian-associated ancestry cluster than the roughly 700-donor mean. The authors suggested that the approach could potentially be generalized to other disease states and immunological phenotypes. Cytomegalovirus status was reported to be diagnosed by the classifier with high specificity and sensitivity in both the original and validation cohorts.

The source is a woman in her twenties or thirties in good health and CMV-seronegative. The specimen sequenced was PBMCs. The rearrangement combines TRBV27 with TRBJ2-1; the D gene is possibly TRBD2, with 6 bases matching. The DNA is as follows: TGTGCCAGCAGTTTTTCGGGGGTTGGGTCCTACAATGAGCAGTTCTTC. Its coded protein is CASSFSGVGSYNEQFF.